This T cell receptor beta chain was sequenced in a study of cytomegalovirus exposure and HLA in healthy donors. CDR1 is SGHRS and CDR2 is YFSETQ in the germline V gene. This CDR3 contains 16 residues. V was clipped by 4 bases and J by 0 bases, with 17 bases between them. The PCR contained 60 Vbeta and 13 Jbeta primers. Only in-frame clones appear in the TCRdb table, and some are missing; sequencing was by immunoSEQ multiplex PCR. The sample includes 200,000 or so clones, roughly 83% seen only once; the top ten take approximately 0.26%. The chain links TRBV5-1 to TRBJ2-7; a weak D match, TRBD2 (6 bases). The sequenced sample consisted of PBMCs. This clonotype originated in a boy younger than 18 in good health and CMV-seronegative. Written as DNA, the CDR3 is TGCGCCAGCAGCCGGACGGGACTGATACTCTCCTACGAGCAGTACTTC. Amino acid sequence: CASSRTGLILSYEQYF. The full variable domain, with the rest looked up from reference TRBV5-1 and TRBJ2-7, is KAGVTQTPRYLIKTRGQQVTLSCSPISGHRSVSWYQQTPGQGLQFLFEYFSETQRNKGNFPGRFSGRQFSNSRSEMNVSTLELGDSALYLCASSRTGLILSYEQYFGPGTRLTVT.